This T cell receptor (beta chain) was profiled in a study of OX40 agonist ivuxolimab in advanced cancers. General notes on the study: Ivuxolimab was a fully human IgG2 agonistic monoclonal antibody targeting the costimulatory receptor OX40 (CD134). Partial responses occurred in three dose-escalation patients, of whom one had hepatocellular carcinoma and two had cutaneous melanoma. Of the approximately 50 dose-escalation patients, hepatocellular carcinoma was present in around 20, melanoma in roughly 15, renal cell carcinoma in 9 and head and neck cancer in 9. Intravenous ivuxolimab was administered to patients every 2 weeks at six dose levels: 0.01, 0.1, 0.3, 1.5, 3 and 10 mg/kg. The paper reports the monotherapy dose-escalation portion (N ≈ 52 patients) of the phase I ivuxolimab trial. Peripheral TCRbeta sequencing aimed to test whether ivuxolimab altered TCR sequence diversity and caused clonal T-cell expansion. Prior anti-PD-1, anti-PD-L1 or anti-CTLA-4 therapy was permitted, and checkpoint inhibitors had been received by 30% to 40% of dose-escalation patients. The dose-escalation cohort was roughly 80% male with a mean age of about 60 years, ranging from about 23 to 85.

Of note for this clone: Its binding antigen is unknown. Base qualities are not recorded, but no much larger clone differs from it by a single base.

General study outcomes and caveats: Low levels of normalized T-cell clonal expansion were also shown by some nonresponding patients. At doses of 0.1 to 3.0 mg/kg, clonal expansion of both CD4+ and CD8+ T cells in blood was seen between baseline and week 6. In partial responders in the 0.1-3.0 mg/kg groups, normalized peripheral clonal expansion was found to be among the lowest, especially among CD8+ T cells. The antigen specificity of the peripheral T cells that underwent clonal expansion was not determined. On average, CD8+ T cells showed more expanded clones than CD4+ T cells after ivuxolimab.

Genomic DNA was isolated from the sorted cells so that the TCRbeta CDR3 region could be sequenced. TCRbeta CDR3 regions were sequenced using the immunoSEQ Assay. TCRdb limited this immuneACCESS table to in-frame rearrangements with V and J called. A share of clones is missing; checked studies link under half to unresolved V genes, and the rest is unexplained. The sample yields about 16,000 clones; over 60% were counted once. Around half of the sample rests with the top ten. Patients with autoimmune disease history or receiving systemic immunosuppression were excluded from the trial. Peripheral blood for TCR sequencing was collected from all dose cohorts at baseline, on cycle 4 day 1, and on cycle 7 day 1. The samples were drawn from a first-in-human, open-label, multicenter phase I dose-escalation trial of ivuxolimab. Adults with locally advanced or metastatic head and neck squamous cell, hepatocellular, melanoma or renal cell carcinoma were enrolled in the trial. Before TCR sequencing, CD4+ T cells and CD8+ T cells from peripheral blood were sorted into separate populations.

The germline V gene (reference sequence) specifies SEHNR as CDR1 and FQNEAQ as CDR2. V lost 5 bases and J lost 1 base; the stretch between them is 12 bases long. The CDR3 has 14 amino acids, counting the end cysteine and phenylalanine. Just CDR3 DNA is preserved here, 42 bases in frame from base 1. This sequence originates from an adult with an advanced solid tumor such as melanoma, head and neck, liver or kidney cancer. Sequencing used CD4+ or CD8+ T cells sorted from blood, obtained in a trial of the OX40 agonist ivuxolimab. In this chain, TRBV7-9 is recombined with TRBJ2-7; the D gene remains uncertain. CDR3 region: CASSPSSWSYEQYF. The DNA is TGTGCCAGCAGCCCGAGTTCCTGGTCCTACGAGCAGTACTTC.